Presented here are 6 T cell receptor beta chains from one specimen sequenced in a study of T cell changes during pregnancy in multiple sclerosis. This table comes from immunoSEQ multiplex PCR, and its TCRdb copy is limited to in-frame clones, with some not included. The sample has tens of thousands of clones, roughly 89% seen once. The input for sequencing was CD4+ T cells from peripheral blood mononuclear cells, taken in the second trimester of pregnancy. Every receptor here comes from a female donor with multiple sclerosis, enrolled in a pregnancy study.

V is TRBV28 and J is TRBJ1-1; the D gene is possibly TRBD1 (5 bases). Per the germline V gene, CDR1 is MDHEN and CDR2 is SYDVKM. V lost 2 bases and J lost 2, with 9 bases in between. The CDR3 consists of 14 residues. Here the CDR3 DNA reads TGTGCCAGCAGTTTAGGCAGGGCCAACACTGAAGCTTTCTTT. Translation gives CASSLGRANTEAFF.

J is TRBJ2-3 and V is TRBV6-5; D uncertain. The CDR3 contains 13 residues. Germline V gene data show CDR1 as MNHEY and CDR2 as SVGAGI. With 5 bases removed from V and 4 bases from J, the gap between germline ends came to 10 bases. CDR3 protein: CASSEAGPDTQYF. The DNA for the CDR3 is TGTGCCAGCAGTGAGGCTGGCCCAGATACGCAGTATTTT.

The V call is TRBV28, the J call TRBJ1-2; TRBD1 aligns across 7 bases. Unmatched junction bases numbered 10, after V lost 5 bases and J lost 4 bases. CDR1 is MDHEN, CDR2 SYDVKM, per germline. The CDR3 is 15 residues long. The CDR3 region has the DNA TGTGCCAGCAGTCCCCGACAGGGAAGGAGCTATGGCTACACCTTC. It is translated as CASSPRQGRSYGYTF.

As DNA, the CDR3 is TGTGCCAGTAGAGGAGACACTGAAGCTTTCTTT. This codes for CASRGDTEAFF. This chain uses TRBV28 with TRBJ1-1; D remains ambiguous. Germline CDR1 reads MDHEN; CDR2 reads SYDVKM. V dropped 9 bases and J dropped 3 bases, with 8 bases sitting between them. This CDR3 spans 11 amino acids.

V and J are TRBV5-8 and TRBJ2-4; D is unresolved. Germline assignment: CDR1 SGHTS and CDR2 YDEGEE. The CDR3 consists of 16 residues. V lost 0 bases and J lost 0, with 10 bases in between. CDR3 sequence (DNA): TGTGCCAGCAGCTTGGCCTCTGTAATAGCCAAAAACATTCAGTACTTC. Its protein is CASSLASVIAKNIQYF.

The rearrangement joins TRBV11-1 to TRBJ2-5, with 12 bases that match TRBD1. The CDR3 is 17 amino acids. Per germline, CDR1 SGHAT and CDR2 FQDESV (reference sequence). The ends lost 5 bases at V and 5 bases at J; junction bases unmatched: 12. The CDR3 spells CASSPILGQGAAETQYF. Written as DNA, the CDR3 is TGTGCCAGCAGCCCGATCCTGGGACAGGGGGCGGCGGAGACCCAGTACTTC.